Below are 28 T cell receptor beta chains sequenced from a single sample in a study of control samples from healthy donors and cancer patients. Clones were sequenced by immunoSEQ multiplex PCR, and TCRdb holds only the in-frame ones, with some missing. The sample contains roughly 59,000 clones, around 90% of which appear only once. The source material was PBMCs. The source is a man between 40 and 49 years old with colorectal cancer.

The rearrangement links TRBV2 to TRBJ2-7; D remains unclear. The CDR3 is 13 residues long. Germline V gene lookup returns CDR1 SNHLY and CDR2 FYNNEI. Deletions cut 10 bases from V and 2 bases from J, with 15 bases between. The CDR3 DNA reads TGTGCCACCCAGTCGGGCGGCGCCTACGAGCAGTACTTC. Encoded protein: CATQSGGAYEQYF.

The chain employs TRBV30 and TRBJ1-3; weak D call: TRBD1 (5 bases). This CDR3 is built from 18 residues. V was pared by 0 bases and J by 0 bases, with 18 bases between. CDR1 is GTSNPN, CDR2 SVGIG, per germline (reference sequence). CDR3 sequence (DNA): TGTGCCTGGAGTGTACGTATTAGGGGCCGTCACTCTGGAAACACCATATATTTT. It encodes CAWSVRIRGRHSGNTIYF. Filled out from reference TRBV30 and TRBJ1-3, the complete variable domain reads SQTIHQWPATLVQPVGSPLSLECTVEGTSNPNLYWYRQAAGRGLQLLFYSVGIGQISSEVPQNLSASRPQDRQFILSSKKLLLSDSGFYLCAWSVRIRGRHSGNTIYFGEGSWLTVV.

This sequence joins TRBV24-1 and TRBJ2-2; tentative D call: TRBD2 (5 bases). The germline CDR1 and CDR2 sequences are KGHDR and SFDVKD. V was cut by 3 bases and J by 4 bases, with 11 bases left in between. The CDR3 runs 15 residues. The CDR3 DNA sequence: TGTGCCACCAGTGATCGGGCTCGGGGCACCGGGGAGCTGTTTTTT. This gives the protein CATSDRARGTGELFF.

This clone was recorded once. This chain links TRBV27 with TRBJ1-5; 10 bases fit TRBD1. The CDR3 covers 19 residues. The V segment lost 2 bases and the J segment 2 bases; nucleotides outside the gene matches: 12. The germline gives CDR1 MNHEY, CDR2 SMNVEV (reference sequence). In nucleotides, the CDR3 is TGTGCCAGCAGTTTAAGATCGGACAGGGGGACGGTGGGCAATCAGCCCCAGCATTTT. Encoded protein: CASSLRSDRGTVGNQPQHF.

The chain employs TRBV12-3 or TRBV12-4 and TRBJ1-1, with a weak D call TRBD1 (6 bases). The CDR3 is made up of 13 amino acids. Trimming left V 6 bases short and J 7 bases short, with 15 bases between. The CDR3 here is CASSPAGAVEAFF. The CDR3, as DNA: TGTGCCAGCAGCCCCGCAGGGGCGGTTGAAGCTTTCTTT.

The CDR3 sequence is CATSDVTVPSGYTF. CDR3 bases: TGTGCCACCAGTGATGTGACTGTACCAAGTGGCTACACCTTC. The chain is built from TRBV24-1 and TRBJ1-2; D is uncertain. This CDR3 has 14 amino acids. Trimming stripped 3 bases from V and 7 bases from J, with 14 bases between. In germline, CDR1 is KGHDR, CDR2 SFDVKD.

CDR3 loop: CASSLQDTQYF. CDR3 nucleotides: TGCGCCAGCAGCTTACAAGATACGCAGTATTTT. This chain uses TRBV5-1 with TRBJ2-3, with D uncertain. The CDR3 covers 11 residues. V lost 2 bases and J 5 bases, leaving 3 bases between the germline ends. Germline-derived CDR1 and CDR2 are SGHRS and YFSETQ. Full variable domain (remainder filled in from reference TRBV5-1 and TRBJ2-3): KAGVTQTPRYLIKTRGQQVTLSCSPISGHRSVSWYQQTPGQGLQFLFEYFSETQRNKGNFPGRFSGRQFSNSRSEMNVSTLELGDSALYLCASSLQDTQYFGPGTRLTVL.

The chain uses TRBV3-1 (or the pseudogene TRBV3-2) and TRBJ1-1; D might be TRBD1 (5 bases). CDR1 is LGHDT, CDR2 YNNKEL, per germline (reference sequence). The V end lost 4 bases, the J end lost 1 base, and 10 bases lay between the germline ends. CDR3 length equals 14 residues. The chain's CDR3 is CASSPSGQNTEAFF. As DNA, the CDR3 is TGTGCCAGCAGCCCCTCCGGACAGAACACTGAAGCTTTCTTT.

The chain couples TRBV7-2 to TRBJ1-2; 8 nucleotides match TRBD1. The V segment lost 5 bases and the J segment 5 bases; nucleotides outside the gene matches: 10. Per germline, CDR1 SGHTA and CDR2 FQGNSA. The CDR3 length is 15 residues. The CDR3 here is CASSNTQTGGYGYTF. CDR3 bases: TGTGCCAGCAGCAACACCCAAACAGGGGGATATGGCTACACCTTC.

The rearrangement links TRBV27 to TRBJ1-5, with D hard to call. The CDR3 covers 17 residues. The germline V gene has CDR1 MNHEY and CDR2 SMNVEV (reference sequence). Trimming removed 6 bases at V and 0 bases at J, with 18 bases between. This CDR3 reads CASSRRSDGNSNQPQHF. In DNA, the CDR3 is TGTGCCAGCAGCCGTCGCAGTGACGGAAATAGCAATCAGCCCCAGCATTTT.

This chain links TRBV29-1 with TRBJ1-6; 7 bases are shared with TRBD1. The CDR3 is 16 residues long. V shed 6 bases, J shed 7 bases, and the junction held 15 bases outside the gene matches. Germline V gives CDR1 SQVTM, CDR2 ANQGSEA. The CDR3 is CSVQLATTGRNSPLHF. The CDR3 bases are TGCAGCGTCCAGCTCGCCACGACAGGGAGGAATTCACCCCTCCACTTT.

The rearrangement uses TRBV5-1 and TRBJ2-3, with a tentative D call TRBD2 (6 bases). The CDR3 is 15 residues long. With 4 bases removed from V and 0 bases from J, the gap between germline ends came to 12 bases. CDR1 is SGHRS and CDR2 is YFSETQ in the germline V gene. CDR3 bases: TGCGCCAGCAGCCGGGACGGGGGAAGCACAGATACGCAGTATTTT. It encodes CASSRDGGSTDTQYF. The complete variable domain, with remaining parts taken from reference TRBV5-1 and TRBJ2-3, reads KAGVTQTPRYLIKTRGQQVTLSCSPISGHRSVSWYQQTPGQGLQFLFEYFSETQRNKGNFPGRFSGRQFSNSRSEMNVSTLELGDSALYLCASSRDGGSTDTQYFGPGTRLTVL.

The chain links TRBV3-1 (or the pseudogene TRBV3-2) to TRBJ2-5; possibly TRBD1 or TRBD2 for D (5 bases each). CDR3 size: 13 residues. Trimming cost V 4 bases and J 4 bases, with 10 bases left between them. CDR1 is LGHDT and CDR2 is YNNKEL in the germline V gene (reference sequence). The CDR3 sequence is CASSLWGRETQYF. In DNA, the CDR3 is TGTGCCAGCAGCCTCTGGGGGAGAGAGACCCAGTACTTC.

The V call is TRBV7-9, the J call TRBJ1-2, with 7 bases aligning to TRBD1. The germline gives CDR1 SEHNR, CDR2 FQNEAQ (reference sequence). The CDR3 contains 16 residues. Losses at the gene ends were 1 base for V and 2 bases for J; bases not matched to a gene: 7. CDR3 amino acids: CASSLVGTDINYGYTF. The CDR3 nucleotides are TGTGCCAGCAGCTTAGTTGGGACAGACATCAACTATGGCTACACCTTC.

The chain uses TRBV14 and TRBJ2-5; 11 positions match TRBD2. The trim removed 10 bases at V and 9 bases at J, leaving 7 bases unmatched. This CDR3 has 12 residues. Germline CDR1 SGHDN, CDR2 FVKESK. CDR3: CAIKTSGAPQYF. The DNA of the CDR3 is TGTGCCATTAAGACTAGCGGGGCCCCCCAGTACTTC.

This chain uses TRBV30 with TRBJ2-2; D unclear. CDR1 is GTSNPN and CDR2 is SVGIG in the germline V gene (reference sequence). The CDR3 consists of 12 residues. V lost 5 bases, J lost 5 bases, and 9 bases lay in between. The CDR3 nucleotides are TGTGCCTGGGACGTTGGGACCGGGGAGCTGTTTTTT. Its protein is CAWDVGTGELFF.

CDR3 bases: TGCGCCAGCAGCCAAGAGTCCCGAGACAGGTTCTATGGCTACACCTTC. This sequence encodes CASSQESRDRFYGYTF. The chain employs TRBV4-1 and TRBJ1-2; a weak D match, TRBD1 (6 bases). This CDR3 has 16 residues. Trimming removed 0 bases from V and 4 bases from J, with 15 bases in between. Germline V gives CDR1 MGHRA, CDR2 YSYEKL.

This clone was seen a few times. V gene TRBV5-4 combines with J gene TRBJ2-7, with D maybe TRBD2 (6 bases). The CDR3 extends over 14 amino acids. Germline assignment: CDR1 SGHNT and CDR2 YYREEE (reference sequence). CDR3 nucleotides: TGTGCACCGACAAAGCGGGTGGTTTCCTACGAGCAGTACTTC. It codes for CAPTKRVVSYEQYF. Drawing the rest from reference TRBV5-4 and TRBJ2-7, the complete variable domain is ETGVTQSPTHLIKTRGQQVTLRCSSQSGHNTVSWYQQALGQGPQFIFQYYREEENGRGNFPPRFSGLQFPNYSSELNVNALELDDSALYLCAPTKRVVSYEQYFGPGTRLTVT.

V and J are TRBV19 and TRBJ1-2; 9 bases match TRBD1. The CDR3 sequence is 17 residues long. Germline CDR1 reads LNHDA; CDR2 reads SQIVND (reference sequence). V trimming: 9 bases; J trimming: 8 bases; junction bases outside the gene matches: 22. CDR3 DNA: TGTGCCAGCGGCGAGGGACAGGGTACACTAATACGTCTCGGCTACACCTTC. This codes for CASGEGQGTLIRLGYTF.

V usage is TRBV9 and J usage is TRBJ2-3; 7 positions agree with TRBD2. Germline values: CDR1 SGDLS, CDR2 YYNGEE. The V gene end was trimmed by 4 bases and the J gene end by 4 bases; junction bases not matched to a gene: 9. The CDR3 consists of 15 residues. As DNA, the CDR3 is TGTGCCAGCAGCTCACGGTCCCGGGAGGCAGATACGCAGTATTTT. Protein sequence: CASSSRSREADTQYF. The full variable domain, in which reference TRBV9 and TRBJ2-3 provide the parts outside the CDR3, is DSGVTQTPKHLITATGQRVTLRCSPRSGDLSVYWYQQSLDQGLQFLIQYYNGEERAKGNILERFSAQQFPDLHSELNLSSLELGDSALYFCASSSRSREADTQYFGPGTRLTVL.

The rearrangement joins TRBV6-1 to TRBJ1-1; 7 bases agree with TRBD1. The V segment lost 2 bases and the J segment 5 bases; nucleotides outside the gene matches: 5. This CDR3 contains 14 residues. Per the germline V gene, CDR1 is MNHNS and CDR2 is SASEGT. CDR3: CASSEYNRGTEAFF. CDR3 DNA sequence: TGTGCCAGCAGTGAATATAACAGGGGAACTGAAGCTTTCTTT.

The CDR3 DNA is TGTGCCAGCAGCTTAGTCGATAGGAGGGGCTCGAGGTCATCACCCCTCCACTTT. Translation gives CASSLVDRRGSRSSPLHF. The chain uses TRBV7-8 and TRBJ1-6; possibly TRBD1 for D (5 bases). Per germline, CDR1 SGHVS and CDR2 FQNEAQ. Trimming cost V 1 base and J 10 bases, with 23 bases left between them. The length of the CDR3 is 18 residues.

This sequence joins TRBV5-3 and TRBJ1-5; no firm D call. TRBV5-3 is an ORF; its function is uncertain. V was trimmed by 0 bases and J by 1 base, leaving 20 bases between them. The CDR3 is 19 residues long. CDR3 sequence (DNA): TGTGCCAGAAGCTTGGCGAGCCCCAGGAGGGCGGTCAGCAATCAGCCCCAGCATTTT. It codes for CARSLASPRRAVSNQPQHF.

The chain combines TRBV7-9 with TRBJ2-2, with D tentatively TRBD1 (6 bases). The V gene lost 1 base and the J gene lost 6 bases, with 12 bases spanning the gap. The CDR3 spans 15 residues. The V gene's germline CDR1 is SEHNR and CDR2 FQNEAQ (reference sequence). The CDR3 DNA is TGTGCCAGCAGCTTAGAGGGGACACTTCCCGGGGAGCTGTTTTTT. Amino acid sequence: CASSLEGTLPGELFF.

This rearrangement joins TRBV2 to TRBJ2-2; 11 bases map to TRBD1. There are 14 residues in the CDR3. Germline CDR1 reads SNHLY; CDR2 reads FYNNEI. V dropped 7 bases and J dropped 6; count of bases not matched to a gene: 4. The CDR3 region has the DNA TGTGCCAGCAAAGGACAGGGGGCCCCCGGGGAGCTGTTTTTT. Protein: CASKGQGAPGELFF.

The chain joins TRBV11-2 to TRBJ2-1; D is unclear. V lost 4 bases, J lost 7 bases, and 8 bases lay in between. Germline assignment: CDR1 SGHAT and CDR2 FQNNGV. CDR3 length equals 12 residues. CDR3 nucleotides: TGTGCCAGCAGCTCCAGAGGAAATGAGCAGTTCTTC. It yields the protein CASSSRGNEQFF.

The chain uses TRBV20-1 and TRBJ1-5; 12 bases align to TRBD1. CDR3 size: 15 residues. Germline CDR1 is DFQATT and CDR2 is SNEGSKA (reference sequence). V was clipped by 3 bases and J by 6 bases; unmatched bases: 6. CDR3 DNA: TGCAGTGCTAGTGTCCGGGACAGGGGGCCTCAGCCCCAGCATTTT. This translates into CSASVRDRGPQPQHF.

This chain joins TRBV19 and TRBJ1-5; D call uncertain. This CDR3 comprises 14 residues. The germline V gene encodes CDR1 LNHDA and CDR2 SQIVND (reference sequence). V gave up 4 bases and J gave up 4 bases, with 11 bases separating them. CDR3 residues: CASSSHRENQPQHF. CDR3 in DNA: TGTGCCAGTAGTAGTCACCGAGAGAATCAGCCCCAGCATTTT. Based on the CDR3 plus reference TRBV19 and TRBJ1-5, the full variable domain is DGGITQSPKYLFRKEGQNVTLSCEQNLNHDAMYWYRQDPGQGLRLIYYSQIVNDFQKGDIAEGYSVSREKKESFPLTVTSAQKNPTAFYLCASSSHRENQPQHFGDGTRLSIL.